These 9 T cell receptor beta chains originate from one sample sequenced in a study of cytomegalovirus exposure and HLA in healthy donors. PCR primers comprised 60 Vbeta and 13 Jbeta primers. The method was immunoSEQ multiplex PCR; TCRdb's version includes in-frame clones alone and lacks a portion of them. The sample has some 240,000 clones, about 93% seen once. Sequenced sample: PBMCs. The receptors derive from a girl aged 2-10 years in good health and CMV-seronegative.

This chain links TRBV10-2 with TRBJ2-2; D might be TRBD1 (5 bases). The CDR3 length is 14 residues. Germline V gene lookup returns CDR1 WSHSY and CDR2 SAAADI. V lost 5 bases, J lost 0 bases, and 7 bases lay in between. The chain's CDR3 is CASSIGANTGELFF. CDR3 coding DNA: TGCGCCAGCAGTATAGGGGCGAACACCGGGGAGCTGTTTTTT.

The V gene is TRBV5-8, the J gene TRBJ2-7, with 9 bases matching TRBD1. Germline CDR1 SGHTS, CDR2 YDEGEE. V was pared by 4 bases and J by 2 bases, with 4 bases of the junction left unmatched. The CDR3 covers 14 residues. CDR3: CASSPDRGPYEQYF. As DNA, the CDR3 is TGTGCCAGCAGCCCGGACAGGGGACCCTACGAGCAGTACTTC.

The count of this clone is one. The J gene is TRBJ1-1, the V gene TRBV4-1; 7 nucleotides align to TRBD1. The CDR3 is 15 residues long. Germline V gene data show CDR1 as MGHRA and CDR2 as YSYEKL. With 0 bases clipped from V and 4 bases from J, the junction kept 5 bases outside the gene matches. The CDR3 spells CASSQERGQSTEAFF. In DNA form, the CDR3 reads TGCGCCAGCAGCCAAGAGAGGGGGCAAAGCACTGAAGCTTTCTTT.

This sequence joins TRBV4-1 and TRBJ2-3; TRBD2 matches 8 bases. The CDR3 is made up of 13 amino acids. Per germline, CDR1 MGHRA and CDR2 YSYEKL. V trimming: 4 bases; J trimming: 10 bases; junction bases outside the gene matches: 7. In DNA form, the CDR3 reads TGCGCCAGCAGCCTCGATTCGGGAGGGGCGCAGTATTTT. This translates into CASSLDSGGAQYF.

Here the CDR3 DNA reads TGTGCCAGCTCACCAGGGACTAGCGGCACCTACGAGCAGTACTTC. It yields the protein CASSPGTSGTYEQYF. The genes are TRBV18 and TRBJ2-7, with 11 bases fitting TRBD2. The ends lost 2 bases at V and 2 bases at J; junction bases unmatched: 2. The CDR3 totals 15 residues. Germline CDR1 reads KGHSH; CDR2 reads LQKENI.

The chain couples TRBV2 to TRBJ2-2; 7 bases line up with TRBD2. The CDR3 is made up of 15 amino acids. Germline values: CDR1 SNHLY, CDR2 FYNNEI. V dropped 7 bases and J dropped 1; count of bases not matched to a gene: 6. The CDR3 bases are TGTGCCAGCATCCCCTCTAGCGGGAACACCGGGGAGCTGTTTTTT. This translates into CASIPSSGNTGELFF.

V usage is TRBV7-8 and J usage is TRBJ2-1, with 11 bases lining up with TRBD2. The CDR3 covers 17 residues. The germline V gene encodes CDR1 SGHVS and CDR2 FQNEAQ. V lost 6 bases to trimming and J lost 7 bases; unmatched junction nucleotides: 14. The chain's CDR3 is CASSPTDSGGAGNEQFF. The CDR3, as DNA: TGTGCCAGCAGTCCGACGGATAGCGGGGGGGCCGGGAATGAGCAGTTCTTC.

The rearrangement links TRBV9 to TRBJ1-1; D is unresolved. The CDR3 runs 13 residues. V was pared by 0 bases and J by 0 bases, with 3 bases between. Germline V gene lookup returns CDR1 SGDLS and CDR2 YYNGEE. The CDR3: CASSVELNTEAFF. For the CDR3, the DNA is TGTGCCAGCAGCGTAGAGCTGAACACTGAAGCTTTCTTT.

V is TRBV4-2 and J is TRBJ2-1; tentative D call: TRBD2 (6 bases). Trimming took 2 bases from V and 12 from J, leaving 14 bases between them. CDR3 length: 13 residues. CDR1 is LGHNA and CDR2 is YNFKEQ in the germline V gene. The CDR3 DNA sequence: TGTGCCAGCAGCCAACCCGCGGACGGGGGGCAGTTCTTC. It translates to CASSQPADGGQFF.